The following is a T cell receptor (beta chain) sequence with its context. This record comes from a study of cytomegalovirus exposure and HLA in healthy donors. The method was immunoSEQ multiplex PCR; TCRdb's version includes in-frame clones alone and lacks a portion of them. This table holds tens of thousands of clones, around 90% found once. The CDR3 totals 14 residues. Trimming shortened V by 0 bases and J by 9 bases, and 10 bases separated the two germline ends. CDR1 and CDR2 (germline): SGDLS, YYNGEE. Sample: PBMCs. This TCR was recovered from a woman aged 18-35 years in good health and CMV-seropositive. This chain connects TRBV9 to TRBJ1-6; maybe TRBD1 (5 bases). CDR3 region: CASSVAGKGSPLHF. The CDR3 DNA reads as TGTGCCAGCAGCGTAGCAGGGAAGGGTTCACCCCTCCACTTT.